This T cell receptor beta chain was sequenced in a study of shared clonotypes between healthy human individuals. V gave up 8 bases and J gave up 6 bases, with 13 bases separating them. Germline CDR1 and CDR2: SQVTM and ANQGSEA. This CDR3 is 11 amino acids long. Original processing notes: Because ImmunoSEQ provided only junction sequences with no quality scores, the filtering differed. Clones were read by immunoSEQ multiplex PCR, and TCRdb kept only the in-frame ones, dropping some. From that table come the V and J calls and clone size; the DNA was used to work out D and trimming. The data contain approximately 940,000 clones, 60% to 85% of them singletons. In its sample, this clone was seen many times.

The sequence came from a man between 18 and 29 years old in good health. Sample: memory CD4+ T cells sorted from blood. Subset reported: CD45RA-negative fraction. The V call is TRBV29-1, the J call TRBJ1-2; D is uncertain. The DNA for the CDR3 is TGCAGCTCGATCGTGGGGAATGGCTACACCTTC. Translation: CSSIVGNGYTF.